These 30 T cell receptor beta chains originate from one sample sequenced in a study of T cell responses to AZD1222 COVID-19 vaccine. The table came from immunoSEQ multiplex PCR; TCRdb's copy has only in-frame clones and leaves some out. Of 180,000 or so clones listed, 88% are singletons. Sequencing was performed on peripheral blood, taken on day 0 of AZD1222 vaccination. All receptors derive from an adult in good health.

The chain recombines TRBV11-2 with TRBJ2-1, with a tentative D call TRBD2 (6 bases). The CDR3 has 15 residues. Trimming shortened V by 5 bases and J by 2 bases, and 13 bases separated the two germline ends. CDR1 and CDR2 (germline): SGHAT, FQNNGV. As DNA, the CDR3 is TGTGCCAGCAGCCGCCCCCCGGGGGCCTACAATGAGCAGTTCTTC. It translates to CASSRPPGAYNEQFF.

The rearrangement uses TRBV21-1 and TRBJ1-5; TRBD1, the table's D call, lacks a check against the DNA. TRBV21-1 is noted as a pseudogene. This CDR3 has 20 residues. In DNA form, the CDR3 reads TGTGCCAGCAGTCTCTTCCCTCCGGACAGGGAGGGGAATGGCAATCAGCCCCAGCATTTT. As protein: CASSLFPPDREGNGNQPQHF.

The chain has TRBV4-2 and TRBJ2-7; D is perhaps TRBD2 (6 bases). Germline CDR1 LGHNA, CDR2 YNFKEQ. Trimming left V 0 bases short and J 4 bases short, with 13 bases between. The CDR3 totals 15 residues. DNA for the CDR3: TGTGCCAGCAGCCAAGAATGGGCGGGGAGGTACGAGCAGTACTTC. It encodes CASSQEWAGRYEQYF.

The chain recombines TRBV11-2 with TRBJ2-3; 7 positions agree with TRBD2. Unmatched junction bases numbered 1, after V lost 5 bases and J lost 5 bases. CDR3 length: 12 residues. The V gene's germline CDR1 is SGHAT and CDR2 FQNNGV. Here the CDR3 DNA reads TGTGCCAGCAGCCCTAGCGGAGATACGCAGTATTTT. It specifies CASSPSGDTQYF.

This clone was observed a single time. The rearrangement uses TRBV24-1 and TRBJ2-3, with 13 positions matching TRBD2. CDR3 size: 17 residues. The trim removed 3 bases at V and 1 base at J, leaving 3 bases unmatched. Germline assignment: CDR1 KGHDR and CDR2 SFDVKD. CDR3 loop: CATSDPGLAGGTDTQYF. As DNA, the CDR3 is TGTGCCACCAGTGATCCTGGACTAGCGGGGGGCACAGATACGCAGTATTTT.

The sample holds one count of this clone. V gene TRBV24-1 combines with J gene TRBJ2-5; 10 positions agree with TRBD1. Trimming removed 7 bases from V and 5 bases from J; junction bases left unmatched: 3. There are 13 residues in the CDR3. The germline V gene has CDR1 KGHDR and CDR2 SFDVKD. In nucleotides, the CDR3 is TGTGCCACCAGCAGGACAGGGGGTGAGACCCAGTACTTC. This sequence encodes CATSRTGGETQYF.

The V call is TRBV9, the J call TRBJ1-2; the match to TRBD1 covers 7 bases. The CDR3 length is 15 residues. Germline-derived CDR1 and CDR2 are SGDLS and YYNGEE. The J segment lost 4 bases and the V segment lost 4 bases, leaving 10 bases of the junction unmatched. The CDR3 DNA reads as TGTGCCAGCAGCCTTACCGGGACAGACATCTATGGCTACACCTTC. Protein: CASSLTGTDIYGYTF. The full variable domain, its missing parts supplied by reference TRBV9 and TRBJ1-2, is DSGVTQTPKHLITATGQRVTLRCSPRSGDLSVYWYQQSLDQGLQFLIQYYNGEERAKGNILERFSAQQFPDLHSELNLSSLELGDSALYFCASSLTGTDIYGYTFGSGTRLTVV.

This chain connects TRBV7-9 to TRBJ2-2; D remains ambiguous. V shed 5 bases and J shed 4 bases, with 8 bases lying between them. CDR1 is SEHNR, CDR2 FQNEAQ, per germline (reference sequence). There are 13 residues in the CDR3. The CDR3 sequence is CASSLTSTGELFF. The CDR3 DNA follows: TGTGCCAGCAGCCTCACATCCACCGGGGAGCTGTTTTTT. Supplemented by reference TRBV7-9 and TRBJ2-2, the full variable domain reads DTGVSQNPRHKITKRGQNVTFRCDPISEHNRLYWYRQTLGQGPEFLTYFQNEAQLEKSRLLSDRFSAERPKGSFSTLEIQRTEQGDSAMYLCASSLTSTGELFFGEGSRLTVL.

The genes are TRBV4-1 and TRBJ1-2, with unresolved D. CDR1 and CDR2 (germline): MGHRA, YSYEKL. V dropped 0 bases and J dropped 6 bases, with 11 bases sitting between them. This CDR3 has 14 residues. CDR3 coding DNA: TGCGCCAGCAGCCAAGAGAGAGGGAGTGATGGCTACACCTTC. This translates into CASSQERGSDGYTF.

This clone showed up just a few times. This rearrangement joins TRBV4-2 to TRBJ1-3; the match to TRBD1 covers 10 bases. The CDR3 runs 14 residues. After removal of 6 bases from V and 2 bases from J, the junction contained 1 base not matched to a gene. Germline V gives CDR1 LGHNA, CDR2 YNFKEQ. In DNA, the CDR3 is TGTGCCAGCAGGGGACAGGGGACTGGAAACACCATATATTTT. Residues: CASRGQGTGNTIYF.

V is TRBV6-2 or TRBV6-3 and J is TRBJ2-5; no definite D call. Between the trimmed V and J ends, which lost 0 bases and 1 base, there was a span of 6 bases. Germline values: CDR1 MNHEY, CDR2 SVGEGT. This CDR3 comprises 14 residues. CDR3 sequence: CASSYSRAQETQYF. The DNA for the CDR3 is TGTGCCAGCAGTTACTCACGGGCCCAAGAGACCCAGTACTTC.

The chain is built from TRBV2 and TRBJ1-2; 7 nucleotides agree with TRBD1. The ends lost 3 bases at V and 4 bases at J; junction bases unmatched: 5. CDR3 length: 14 residues. Germline CDR1 reads SNHLY; CDR2 reads FYNNEI. The CDR3 region has the DNA TGTGCCAGCAGTGACAGGGGGGAGAGCTATGGCTACACCTTC. Translation gives CASSDRGESYGYTF.

The chain combines TRBV6-5 with TRBJ1-3; possible D gene TRBD1, 6 bases. The germline CDR1 and CDR2 sequences are MNHEY and SVGAGI. The CDR3 consists of 14 residues. Trimming shortened V by 6 bases and J by 1 base, and 10 bases separated the two germline ends. The DNA for the CDR3 is TGTGCCAGCAGACAACAGGGATCTGGAAACACCATATATTTT. Encoded protein: CASRQQGSGNTIYF.

This clone was picked up one time. The limits of the CDR3 on the DNA are not certain, so only TCRdb's listed CDR3 is given. The genes are TRBV7-2 and TRBJ2-3; no check of the table's D call, TRBD1, against the DNA was made. The CDR3 spans 14 amino acids, including both terminal residues. The V gene's germline CDR1 is SGHTA and CDR2 FQGNSA. The CDR3: CASSPRVGQGASYF.

V gene TRBV5-1 combines with J gene TRBJ2-3; 11 bases are a match to TRBD2. Germline V lookup: CDR1 SGHRS, CDR2 YFSETQ. V shed 4 bases, J shed 4 bases, and the junction held 8 bases outside the gene matches. CDR3 size: 16 residues. CDR3 in DNA: TGCGCCAGCAGCCCCCGTCGTAGCGGGGGGGCAGATACGCAGTATTTT. Its translation is CASSPRRSGGADTQYF.

The V gene is TRBV7-9, the J gene TRBJ2-7; 7 bases line up with TRBD1. The CDR3 length is 14 residues. After removal of 3 bases from V and 4 bases from J, the junction contained 6 bases not matched to a gene. Germline V lookup: CDR1 SEHNR, CDR2 FQNEAQ (reference sequence). CDR3 loop: CASSLQGVSYEQYF. In nucleotides, the CDR3 is TGTGCCAGCAGCTTGCAGGGGGTTTCTTACGAGCAGTACTTC.

This chain uses TRBV4-1 with TRBJ1-1; possibly TRBD1 for D (5 bases). Germline V lookup: CDR1 MGHRA, CDR2 YSYEKL. The CDR3 contains 14 residues. Trimming stripped 6 bases from V and 5 bases from J, with 16 bases between. The CDR3 loop is CASRGGTGKTEAFF. The CDR3 coding sequence is TGCGCCAGCAGGGGTGGGACCGGGAAGACTGAAGCTTTCTTT.

J is TRBJ1-5 and V is TRBV6-1; tentative D call: TRBD1 (5 bases). V was shortened by 6 bases and J by 5 bases, with 11 bases between the two germline ends. CDR1 is MNHNS, CDR2 SASEGT, per germline. This CDR3 has 13 residues. CDR3 nucleotides: TGTGCCAGCAGAGCCGACAGCCATCAGCCCCAGCATTTT. Its translation is CASRADSHQPQHF.

The chain is built from TRBV28 and TRBJ1-4; no reliable D call. Germline V gene lookup returns CDR1 MDHEN and CDR2 SYDVKM. Trimming removed 1 base at V and 7 bases at J, with 13 bases between. The CDR3 is made up of 15 amino acids. As DNA, the CDR3 is TGTGCCAGCAGTTTATTGCCGGGGTCCGGTGAAAAACTGTTTTTT. Its translation is CASSLLPGSGEKLFF.

The genes are TRBV9 and TRBJ2-3; D may be TRBD2 (6 bases). This CDR3 is 16 amino acids long. V lost 5 bases, J lost 5 bases, and 21 bases lay in between. The V gene's germline CDR1 is SGDLS and CDR2 YYNGEE. The CDR3 coding sequence is TGTGCCAGCAGTGCATCCGGTCGGGGGATTTTAGATACGCAGTATTTT. Protein product: CASSASGRGILDTQYF.

This clone has only a few counts. J is TRBJ1-4 and V is TRBV4-3, with 7 nucleotides matching TRBD1. The J segment lost 7 bases and the V segment lost 4 bases, leaving 12 bases of the junction unmatched. The CDR3 runs to 16 residues. CDR1 LGHNA and CDR2 YSLEER come from the germline V gene. CDR3 DNA sequence: TGCGCCAGCAGCCGCAACTTAGACAGGGCCACTGAAAAACTGTTTTTT. Its translation: CASSRNLDRATEKLFF.

The J gene is TRBJ2-1, the V gene TRBV5-1, with 7 positions matching TRBD1. Trimming took 2 bases from V and 4 from J; bases not matched to a gene: 6. The CDR3 has 15 amino acids. The V gene's germline CDR1 is SGHRS and CDR2 YFSETQ. Here the CDR3 DNA reads TGCGCCAGCAGCTTACGTCAGGGGGAGTACAATGAGCAGTTCTTC. Its translation is CASSLRQGEYNEQFF.

The chain carries TRBV10-3 and TRBJ1-2, with 11 bases lining up with TRBD1. Germline V gives CDR1 ENHRY, CDR2 SYGVKD. V shed 10 bases and J 7 bases; nucleotides not matched to a gene: 11. This CDR3 comprises 14 residues. CDR3: CASSAGDRGFGYTF. DNA for the CDR3: TGTGCCAGCTCTGCAGGGGACAGGGGGTTTGGCTACACCTTC.

The V call is TRBV19, the J call TRBJ2-7; maybe TRBD1 (5 bases). The CDR3 has 15 amino acids. V lost 1 base, J lost 2 bases, and 12 bases lay in between. Germline-derived CDR1 and CDR2 are LNHDA and SQIVND (reference sequence). This CDR3 reads CASSIGRQNAYEQYF. The DNA for the CDR3 is TGTGCCAGTAGTATAGGGAGACAGAACGCCTACGAGCAGTACTTC. The full variable domain, in which reference TRBV19 and TRBJ2-7 provide the parts outside the CDR3, is DGGITQSPKYLFRKEGQNVTLSCEQNLNHDAMYWYRQDPGQGLRLIYYSQIVNDFQKGDIAEGYSVSREKKESFPLTVTSAQKNPTAFYLCASSIGRQNAYEQYFGPGTRLTVT.

This clone was seen only once. The genes are TRBV29-1 and TRBJ1-1; D call uncertain. Germline CDR1 is SQVTM and CDR2 is ANQGSEA. With 4 bases removed from V and 2 bases from J, the gap between germline ends came to 8 bases. The CDR3 runs 12 residues. The CDR3 region has the DNA TGCAGCGTTGCACGGTTAAACACTGAAGCTTTCTTT. It is translated as CSVARLNTEAFF.

The V and J genes are TRBV19 and TRBJ1-1; D perhaps matches TRBD1 (6 bases). The CDR3 has 17 residues. V gave up 6 bases and J gave up 4 bases, with 24 bases separating them. CDR1 is LNHDA and CDR2 is SQIVND in the germline V gene (reference sequence). Here the CDR3 reads CASSSLGGRASGTEAFF. As DNA, the CDR3 is TGTGCCAGTAGCTCCCTCGGGGGGCGAGCTTCTGGCACTGAAGCTTTCTTT. Using reference TRBV19 and TRBJ1-1 for the parts outside the CDR3, the full variable domain is DGGITQSPKYLFRKEGQNVTLSCEQNLNHDAMYWYRQDPGQGLRLIYYSQIVNDFQKGDIAEGYSVSREKKESFPLTVTSAQKNPTAFYLCASSSLGGRASGTEAFFGQGTRLTVV.

This chain connects TRBV28 to TRBJ2-7, with TRBD1 identical over 11 bases. Trimming cost V 2 bases and J 4 bases; bases outside gene matches: 7. Germline loops: CDR1 MDHEN, CDR2 SYDVKM. CDR3 size: 16 residues. The CDR3 nucleotides read TGTGCCAGCAGTTTAGGAGGACAGGGGGCGCAATACGAGCAGTACTTC. Translation: CASSLGGQGAQYEQYF.

This clone was picked up one time. The chain carries TRBV12-3 or TRBV12-4 and TRBJ1-1; unclear D gene. Trimming cost V 5 bases and J 7 bases, with 11 bases left between them. This CDR3 spans 12 amino acids. CDR3 sequence (DNA): TGTGCCAGCAGTCCCAGTCCGTTTGAAGCTTTCTTT. It yields the protein CASSPSPFEAFF.

The V gene is TRBV7-9, the J gene TRBJ1-4; TRBD1 might be the D (6 bases). V was pared by 1 base and J by 5 bases, with 11 bases between. The CDR3 is 15 residues long. The germline CDR1 and CDR2 sequences are SEHNR and FQNEAQ (reference sequence). CDR3 region: CASSLGGTPNEKLFF. The CDR3 DNA reads as TGTGCCAGCAGCTTAGGCGGGACACCAAATGAAAAACTGTTTTTT.

The J gene is TRBJ1-1, the V gene TRBV18; 7 bases line up with TRBD1. The CDR3 covers 15 residues. CDR1 and CDR2 (germline): KGHSH, LQKENI. V shed 2 bases, J shed 0 bases, and the junction held 3 bases outside the gene matches. In DNA form, the CDR3 reads TGTGCCAGCTCACCATGGGGACAGATGAACACTGAAGCTTTCTTT. Encoded protein: CASSPWGQMNTEAFF.